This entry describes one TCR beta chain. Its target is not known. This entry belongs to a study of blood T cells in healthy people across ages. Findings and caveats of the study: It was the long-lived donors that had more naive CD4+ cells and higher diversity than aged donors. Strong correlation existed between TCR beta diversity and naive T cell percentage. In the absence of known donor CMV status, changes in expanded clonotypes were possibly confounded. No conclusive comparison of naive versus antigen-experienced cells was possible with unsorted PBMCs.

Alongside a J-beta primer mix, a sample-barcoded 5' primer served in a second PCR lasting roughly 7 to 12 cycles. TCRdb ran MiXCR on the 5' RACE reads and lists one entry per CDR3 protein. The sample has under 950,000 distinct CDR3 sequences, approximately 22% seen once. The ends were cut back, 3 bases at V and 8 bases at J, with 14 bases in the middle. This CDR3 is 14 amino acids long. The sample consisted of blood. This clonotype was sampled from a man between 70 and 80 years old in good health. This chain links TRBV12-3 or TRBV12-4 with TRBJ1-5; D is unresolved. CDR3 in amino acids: CASSFFEGVEPQHF. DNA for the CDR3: TGTGCCAGCAGTTTCTTTGAAGGTGTGGAGCCCCAGCATTTT.